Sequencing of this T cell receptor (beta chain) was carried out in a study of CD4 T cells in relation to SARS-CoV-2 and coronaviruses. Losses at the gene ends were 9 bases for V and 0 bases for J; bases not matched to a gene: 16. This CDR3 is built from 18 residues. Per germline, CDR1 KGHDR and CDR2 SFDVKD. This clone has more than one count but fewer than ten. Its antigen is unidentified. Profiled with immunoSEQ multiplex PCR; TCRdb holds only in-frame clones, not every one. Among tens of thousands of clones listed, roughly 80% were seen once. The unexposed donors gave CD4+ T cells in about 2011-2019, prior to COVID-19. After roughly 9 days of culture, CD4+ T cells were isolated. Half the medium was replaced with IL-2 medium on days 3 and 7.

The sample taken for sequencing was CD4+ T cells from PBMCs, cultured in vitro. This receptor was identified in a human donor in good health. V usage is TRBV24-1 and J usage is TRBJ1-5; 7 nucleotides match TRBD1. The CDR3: CATPPRDSAEYSNQPQHF. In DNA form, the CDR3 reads TGTGCCACCCCTCCTAGGGACAGCGCTGAATATAGCAATCAGCCCCAGCATTTT.